Listed here is a single T cell receptor (beta chain). This receptor's antigen is unknown. No qualities accompany the bases; no much larger clone lies one base away. The immunoSEQ Assay, a bias-controlled multiplex PCR, was used to amplify TCRbeta CDR3 regions from genomic DNA. The published analysis was carried out like this. Nucleated cell counts per sample were estimated from amplification of reference gene primers within the assay. To quantify the absolute abundance of each unique TCRbeta CDR3 rearrangement, sequence reads were collapsed and filtered. For each sample, productive Simpson clonality was calculated as the square root of Simpson's diversity index across productive rearrangements. TCRdb took over this immuneACCESS table, retaining in-frame rearrangements with V and J assigned. Such tables are incomplete; in checked studies, under half of the missing clones stem from an unresolved V gene, and the remainder is unexplained. V and J calls and clone size follow that table, whereas D and trimming were derived from the DNA. This sample holds 65,000 to 70,000 clones; 90% to 95% were observed only once. The ten largest make up approximately 2.9% of the sample.

V lost 6 bases and J lost 5 bases, and the count of bases not matched to a germline gene is 15. The CDR3 contains 17 residues, cysteine and phenylalanine counted. The sequence is cut down to CDR3 DNA, 51 bases in frame from base 1. The CDR1 and CDR2 encoded by the germline V gene are MNHEY and SVGEGT. This entry belongs to a study of blood T cell repertoires in COVID-19 (dated by TCRdb to 2018 to 2021). The study in broad terms: Samples covering the acute and convalescent phases of COVID-19 were provided by collaborators in the United States, Italy and Spain. The material from the prospective study consisted of cDNA or gDNA derived from T cells, B-cell-depleted T cells, or PBMCs. Subjects who had been exposed to COVID-19, were actively infected with it, or had recovered from it provided the deeply sampled blood TCRbeta repertoires that made up the dataset. The repertoires were made available in a free public database intended to serve as a resource for research on the immune response to SARS-CoV-2. The samples were drawn from the first 160 participants of the ongoing ImmuneRACE study and from 1,200 or so subjects provided by 6 global collaborators. A de-identified subject ID, COVID-19 status, age in years and sex were almost always included in the sample metadata. Where available, HLA class I and class II types were obtained from metadata supplied by the sample provider rather than from assay-based typing. Overall results and qualifications from the work: Clinical and demographic metadata were provided uncurated, with the amount varying by source and participant.

Each collaborating institution followed its own protocols to collect whole blood in K2EDTA tubes. Collaborator samples were shipped for TCRbeta analysis as frozen whole blood, isolated PBMCs, or DNA extracted from either sample type. What was sequenced was peripheral blood. This clonotype originated in a man aged 65 to 79 with active COVID-19. This receptor chain uses TRBV6-2 or TRBV6-3 and TRBJ2-1; 8 central nucleotides agree with TRBD2. The nucleotide sequence is given as TGTGCCAGCAGCGCCCAAAGGGCGGGGGGCCAGGACAATGAGCAGTTCTTC. This gives the protein CASSAQRAGGQDNEQFF.